This T cell receptor beta chain is from a study of cytotoxic CD8 clonotypes in ibrutinib-treated CLL (dated by TCRdb to 2020 to 2022). About the full investigation: The cohort was composed of about 10 relapsed/refractory and around 15 treatment-naive patients; IGHV unmutated status was identified in some 17 patients. Responses were partial in roughly 24 patients and complete in 2; after median 68 months follow-up, around 15 stayed in remission and roughly twelve progressed. Response samples were taken after a median of 12 months on treatment, ranging from about 6 to 40 months. Cryopreserved peripheral blood mononuclear cells were collected before treatment, at response, and at either disease progression or sustained remission. Longitudinal samples were available for about 30% of the roughly 90 trial participants. Every sample from remission and from progressive disease was obtained while the patients were still on ibrutinib. Samples averaged roughly 260,000 productive templates and 80,000 to 100,000 productive rearrangements.

What the work shows at the level of the full study, not this receptor alone: Sampling times were not matched between sustained-remission and progressing patients, and lymph node repertoires were not studied. Public clonotypes were rare and either shrank or stayed stable during treatment, and the rise in clonality at ibrutinib response reflected expansion of private clonotypes. Baseline clonality was found to be higher than that of age-matched healthy donors and was strongly correlated with circulating CD8+ T-cell counts. At ibrutinib response clonality went up, during sustained remission it held steady, and at progression it dropped back toward baseline.

On a MiSeq, deep resolution sequencing aimed for a depth between 1 in 1 million and 1 in 200,000 T cells, with each clonotype covered approximately 10x on average. The immunoSEQ hsTCRB Kit was used to generate TCR beta libraries. In the original analysis: Data were analyzed with ImmunoSEQ Data Assistant and ImmunoSEQ Analyzer, with V, D and J genes assigned per IMGT definitions. Clonality was computed as one minus normalized Shannon entropy of productive rearrangement frequencies, ranging from 0 to 1. Only overrepresented clonotypes making up at least 0.05% of the repertoire of each patient were included in the public clonotype analysis. Repertoires from 10 to 15 age-matched healthy donors in immuneACCESS were used as clonality controls. TCRdb took this table from immuneACCESS and kept in-frame rearrangements with V and J called. Such tables lack part of the clones; where checked against another copy, unresolved V genes explain under half of the gap, and the rest is unexplained. V and J calls and clone size are as listed in that table; D and trimming were resolved from the DNA. A total of about 300,000 clones appear in this sample, around 77% of them only once. The ten largest clones add up to approximately 5.1% of the sample.

V sheds 5 bases and J sheds 4 bases, leaving 8 bases between their ends. CDR1 SGHTA and CDR2 FQGNSA are derived from the germline V gene. The CDR3, cysteine through phenylalanine, is 12 amino acids long. This entry keeps only the CDR3 DNA: 36 bases, framed from base 1. The intended sense of this specimen's time point label: progressive disease on ibrutinib. For TCR beta library preparation, roughly 2 micrograms of genomic DNA was extracted from cryopreserved PBMCs. Longitudinal blood samples from CLL patients on ibrutinib monotherapy were analyzed using high-throughput TCR beta sequencing. Patients were enrolled in a phase 2 open-label single-center ibrutinib monotherapy trial. About this clone itself: There is no known antigen for this receptor. The input lacks base qualities; no much larger clone sits a single base away.

The rearranged chain carries TRBV7-2 and TRBJ2-5, with the D gene uncertain. The sample was PBMCs, taken at disease progression, from a patient treated with ibrutinib. This receptor was obtained from a human donor with chronic lymphocytic leukemia. The sequenced DNA: TGTGCCAGCAGCCTTTTGGGAGAGACCCAGTACTTC. This yields the protein CASSLLGETQYF.